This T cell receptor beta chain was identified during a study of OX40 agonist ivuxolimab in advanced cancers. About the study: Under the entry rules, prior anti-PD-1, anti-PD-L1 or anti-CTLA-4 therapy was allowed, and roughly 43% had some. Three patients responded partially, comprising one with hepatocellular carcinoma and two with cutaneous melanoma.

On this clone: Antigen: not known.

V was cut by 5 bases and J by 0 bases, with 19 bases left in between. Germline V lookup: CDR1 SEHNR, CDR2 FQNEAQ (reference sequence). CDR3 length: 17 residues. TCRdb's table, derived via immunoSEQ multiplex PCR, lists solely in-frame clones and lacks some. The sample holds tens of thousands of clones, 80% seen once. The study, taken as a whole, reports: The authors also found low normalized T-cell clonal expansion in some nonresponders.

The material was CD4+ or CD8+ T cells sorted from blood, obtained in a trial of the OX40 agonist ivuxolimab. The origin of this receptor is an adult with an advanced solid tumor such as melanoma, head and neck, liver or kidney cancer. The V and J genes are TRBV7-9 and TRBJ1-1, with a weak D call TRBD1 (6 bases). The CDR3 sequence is CASSVRVGQLMNTEAFF. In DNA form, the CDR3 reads TGTGCCAGCAGCGTAAGGGTTGGACAGCTAATGAACACTGAAGCTTTCTTT.